Following are 14 T cell receptor beta chains from one sample sequenced in a study of monozygotic twins with inflammatory bowel disease. TCRdb reprocessed the 5' RACE reads; each CDR3 protein has one entry and no DNA is given. The sample includes about 440,000 distinct CDR3 sequences. Sample: blood. These receptors all come from a human donor with ulcerative colitis or Crohn's disease, or a healthy co-twin of an affected twin (not recorded which).

This chain uses TRBV18 with TRBJ2-3; TCRdb's assignment of TRBD1 cannot be checked, as there is no DNA. The germline gives CDR1 KGHSH, CDR2 LQKENI. The CDR3 is 15 amino acids. The CDR3 spells CASSPDRGLTDTQYF.

The V call is TRBV5-1, the J call TRBJ2-7; TCRdb's D gene call, TRBD1, goes unchecked for lack of DNA. The germline V gene has CDR1 SGHRS and CDR2 YFSETQ. The CDR3 covers 16 residues. The CDR3 sequence: CASSGGQGNIHYEQYF.

The genes are TRBV19 and TRBJ2-6. CDR3 size: 15 residues. Germline-derived CDR1 and CDR2 are LNHDA and SQIVND (reference sequence). CDR3 in amino acids: CASSILSSGANVLTF.

The rearrangement uses TRBV6-1 and TRBJ2-5; TCRdb proposes TRBD1, but this gene call is untestable without DNA. Germline V gives CDR1 MNHNS, CDR2 SASEGT. CDR3 length: 13 residues. CDR3 in amino acids: CASSDQGGQTQYF.

The chain links TRBV2 to TRBJ2-1; lacking DNA, the TRBD1 call made by TCRdb goes unchecked. This CDR3 contains 14 residues. From germline, CDR1 is SNHLY and CDR2 FYNNEI. The CDR3 here is CASGTRGGYNEQFF.

The rearrangement uses TRBV29-1 and TRBJ2-5; TCRdb's D call of TRBD2 is untestable without DNA. This CDR3 is 14 amino acids long. In germline, CDR1 is SQVTM, CDR2 ANQGSEA. The CDR3 sequence: CSVDGGASGETQYF. The full variable domain, completed using reference TRBV29-1 and TRBJ2-5, is SAVISQKPSRDICQRGTSLTIQCQVDSQVTMMFWYRQQPGQSLTLIATANQGSEATYESGFVIDKFPISRPNLTFSTLTVSNMSPEDSSIYLCSVDGGASGETQYFGPGTRLLVL.

The gene calls are TRBV20-1 and TRBJ2-1; TCRdb selects TRBD1, and the lack of DNA leaves this call unchecked. Germline V gene lookup returns CDR1 DFQATT and CDR2 SNEGSKA (reference sequence). This CDR3 spans 14 amino acids. The CDR3 loop reads CSASTPLSYNEQFF.

This chain uses TRBV20-1 with TRBJ2-7. Germline loops: CDR1 DFQATT, CDR2 SNEGSKA (reference sequence). There are 12 residues in the CDR3. The CDR3 loop is CSARRQTPEQYF.

V and J are TRBV6-5 and TRBJ1-2. The CDR3 runs 15 residues. The germline gives CDR1 MNHEY, CDR2 SVGAGI. The CDR3 sequence is CASSSLRQPTGGYTF.

This sequence joins TRBV30 and TRBJ1-1; absent DNA, TCRdb's TRBD1 call cannot be checked. The CDR3 is 13 amino acids. Germline CDR1 GTSNPN, CDR2 SVGIG (reference sequence). The chain's CDR3 is CAWNPQGDTEAFF.

The genes are TRBV6-1 and TRBJ2-7; TCRdb's D call, TRBD1, is unchecked because there is no DNA. CDR1 is MNHNS and CDR2 is SASEGT in the germline V gene. There are 13 residues in the CDR3. This CDR3 reads CASLSTGVHEQYF.

This chain connects TRBV7-8 to TRBJ2-3; TCRdb outputs TRBD2, but without DNA this stays unchecked. CDR1 and CDR2 from the germline V gene are SGHVS and FQNEAQ. This CDR3 is built from 16 residues. CDR3 region: CASSLRPSGNTDTQYF.

The chain links TRBV25-1 to TRBJ2-1; TCRdb names TRBD1, which stays unverified in the absence of DNA. The CDR3 runs 13 residues. Looked up from germline, CDR1 is MGHDK and CDR2 is SYGVNS. CDR3 amino acids: CASSEWGAGEQFF.

This CDR3 is CASSFWGRLAKNMQYF. The chain carries TRBV5-6 and TRBJ2-4. The CDR3 covers 16 residues. The germline V gene encodes CDR1 SGHDT and CDR2 YYEEEE.